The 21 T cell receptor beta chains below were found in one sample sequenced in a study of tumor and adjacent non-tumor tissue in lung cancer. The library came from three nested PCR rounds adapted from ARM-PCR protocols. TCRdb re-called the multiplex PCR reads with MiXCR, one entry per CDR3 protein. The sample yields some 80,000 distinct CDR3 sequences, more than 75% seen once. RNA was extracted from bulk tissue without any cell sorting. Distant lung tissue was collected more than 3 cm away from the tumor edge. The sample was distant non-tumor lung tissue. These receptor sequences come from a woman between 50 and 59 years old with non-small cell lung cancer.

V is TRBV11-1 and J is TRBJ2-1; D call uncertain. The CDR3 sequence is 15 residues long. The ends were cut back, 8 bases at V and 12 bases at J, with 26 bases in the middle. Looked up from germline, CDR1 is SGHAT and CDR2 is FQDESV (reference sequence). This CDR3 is CASRPTPSTGDVQFF. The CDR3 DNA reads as TGTGCCAGCCGCCCGACTCCCTCGACGGGCGATGTGCAGTTCTTC.

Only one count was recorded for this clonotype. The CDR3 DNA reads as TGTGCCAGCAGCCCCTCCAGTGGCTACGAGCAGTACTTC. Protein sequence: CASSPSSGYEQYF. V and J are TRBV28 and TRBJ2-7; D not resolved. Germline V gives CDR1 MDHEN, CDR2 SYDVKM. The germline V and J ends were trimmed by 6 bases and 3 bases, with 12 bases remaining between them. CDR3 length: 13 amino acids.

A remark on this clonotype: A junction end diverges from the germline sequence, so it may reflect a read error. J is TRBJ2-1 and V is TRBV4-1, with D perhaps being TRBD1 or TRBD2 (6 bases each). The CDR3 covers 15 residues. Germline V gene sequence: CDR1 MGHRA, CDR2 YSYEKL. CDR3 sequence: CSSNPDRGRSNEQFF. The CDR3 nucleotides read TGCTCCAGCAACCCCGACCGGGGGCGCTCCAATGAGCAGTTCTTC.

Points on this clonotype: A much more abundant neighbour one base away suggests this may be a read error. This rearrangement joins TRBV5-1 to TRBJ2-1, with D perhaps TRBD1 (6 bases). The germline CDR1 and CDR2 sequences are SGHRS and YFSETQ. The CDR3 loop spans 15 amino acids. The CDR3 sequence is CANSAGQISYNEQFF. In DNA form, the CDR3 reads TGCGCCAACAGCGCCGGACAGATATCCTACAATGAGCAGTTCTTC.

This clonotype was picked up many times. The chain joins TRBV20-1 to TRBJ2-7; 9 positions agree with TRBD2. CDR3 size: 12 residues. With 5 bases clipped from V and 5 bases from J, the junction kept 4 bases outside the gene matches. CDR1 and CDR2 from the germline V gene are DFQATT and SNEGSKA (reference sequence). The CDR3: CSARGRADEQYF. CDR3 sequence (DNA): TGCAGTGCTCGCGGGAGGGCCGACGAGCAGTACTTC.

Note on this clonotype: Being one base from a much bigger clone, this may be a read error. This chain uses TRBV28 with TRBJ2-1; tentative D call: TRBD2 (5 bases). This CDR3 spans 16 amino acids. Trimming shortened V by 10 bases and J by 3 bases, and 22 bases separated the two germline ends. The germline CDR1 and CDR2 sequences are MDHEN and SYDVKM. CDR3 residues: CANIPLDPRGYNEQFF. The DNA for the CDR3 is TGTGCCAACATCCCGCTGGATCCCCGGGGCTACAATGAGCAGTTCTTC.

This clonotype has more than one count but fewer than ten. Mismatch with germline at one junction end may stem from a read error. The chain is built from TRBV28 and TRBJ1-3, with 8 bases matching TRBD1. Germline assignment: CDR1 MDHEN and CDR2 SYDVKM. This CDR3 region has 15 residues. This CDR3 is CASSPGTGSGITIYF. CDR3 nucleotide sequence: TGTGCCAGCAGTCCCGGGACAGGCTCTGGAATCACCATATATTTT.

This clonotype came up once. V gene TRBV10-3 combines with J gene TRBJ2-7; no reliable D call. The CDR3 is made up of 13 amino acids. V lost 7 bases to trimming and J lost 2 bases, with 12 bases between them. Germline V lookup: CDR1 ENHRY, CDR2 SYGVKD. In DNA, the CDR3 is TGTGCCATCATGTCTAGTGGTACCTACGAGCAGTACTTC. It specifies CAIMSSGTYEQYF.

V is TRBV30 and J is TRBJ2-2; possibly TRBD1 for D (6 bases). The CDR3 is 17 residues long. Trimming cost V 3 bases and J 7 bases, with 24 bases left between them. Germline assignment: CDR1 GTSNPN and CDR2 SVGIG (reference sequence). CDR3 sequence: CAWSGATTGFRIGELFF. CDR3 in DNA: TGTGCCTGGAGCGGGGCGACCACAGGGTTTCGGATCGGGGAGCTGTTTTTT.

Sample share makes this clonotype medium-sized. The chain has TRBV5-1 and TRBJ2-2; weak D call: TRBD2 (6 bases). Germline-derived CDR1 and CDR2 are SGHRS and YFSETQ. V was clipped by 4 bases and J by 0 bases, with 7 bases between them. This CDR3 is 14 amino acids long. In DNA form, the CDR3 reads TGCGCCAGCAGCACGGGGGCGAACACCGGGGAGCTGTTTTTT. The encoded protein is CASSTGANTGELFF.

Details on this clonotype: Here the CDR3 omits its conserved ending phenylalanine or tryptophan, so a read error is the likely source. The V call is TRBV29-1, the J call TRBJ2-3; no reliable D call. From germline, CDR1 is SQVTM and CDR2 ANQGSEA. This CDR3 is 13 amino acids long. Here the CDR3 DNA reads TGCAGTGGAGCCACTGGCGCCCCAGATACGCAGTATTAT. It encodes CSGATGAPDTQYY.

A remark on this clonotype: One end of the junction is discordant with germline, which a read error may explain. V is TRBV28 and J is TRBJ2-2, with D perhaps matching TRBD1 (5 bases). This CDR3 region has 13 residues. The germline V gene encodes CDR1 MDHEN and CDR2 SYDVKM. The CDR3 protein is CAGRRVETRELFF. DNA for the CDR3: TGTGCCGGCAGGAGAGTAGAGACCAGGGAACTGTTTTTT.

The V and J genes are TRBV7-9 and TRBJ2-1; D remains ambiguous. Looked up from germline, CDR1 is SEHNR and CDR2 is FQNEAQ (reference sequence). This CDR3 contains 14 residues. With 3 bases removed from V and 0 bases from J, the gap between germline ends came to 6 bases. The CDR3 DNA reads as TGTGCCAGCAGCTTGGCCTGCTCCTACAATGAGCAGTTCTTC. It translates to CASSLACSYNEQFF.

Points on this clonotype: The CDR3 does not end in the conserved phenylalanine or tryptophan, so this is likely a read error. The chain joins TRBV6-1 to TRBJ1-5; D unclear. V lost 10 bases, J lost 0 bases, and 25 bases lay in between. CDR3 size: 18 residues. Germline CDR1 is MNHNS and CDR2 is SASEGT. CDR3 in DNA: TGTGCCACCGCGACTCCAGGAGCCGCGGGGTATAGCAATCAGCCCCAGCATCTT. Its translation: CATATPGAAGYSNQPQHL.

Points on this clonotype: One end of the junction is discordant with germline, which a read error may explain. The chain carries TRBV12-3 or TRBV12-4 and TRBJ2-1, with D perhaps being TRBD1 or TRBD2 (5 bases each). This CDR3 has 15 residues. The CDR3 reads CASRSPGRGSNKQFF. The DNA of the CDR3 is TGTGCTAGCAGATCCCCGGGACGGGGATCTAATAAGCAGTTCTTC.

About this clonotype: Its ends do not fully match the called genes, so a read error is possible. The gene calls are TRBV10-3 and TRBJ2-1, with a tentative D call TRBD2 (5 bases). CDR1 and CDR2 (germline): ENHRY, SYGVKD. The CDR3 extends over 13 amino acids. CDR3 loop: CASRREGSDEQFF. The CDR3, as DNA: TGTGCCTCCAGGAGAGAGGGCAGCGATGAGCAATTCTTC.

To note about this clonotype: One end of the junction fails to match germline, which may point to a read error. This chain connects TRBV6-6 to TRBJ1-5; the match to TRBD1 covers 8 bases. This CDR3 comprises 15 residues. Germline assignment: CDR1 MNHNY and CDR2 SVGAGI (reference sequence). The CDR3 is CANTPGGSSNLPQHF. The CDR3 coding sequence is TGTGCCAACACTCCAGGGGGCTCAAGCAATCTGCCCCAGCATTTT.

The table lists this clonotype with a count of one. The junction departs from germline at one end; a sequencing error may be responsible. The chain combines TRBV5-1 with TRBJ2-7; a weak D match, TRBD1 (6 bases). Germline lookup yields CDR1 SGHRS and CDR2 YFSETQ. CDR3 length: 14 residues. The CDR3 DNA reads TGCGCAAGCAGCTTGGGCGACAGGACTTACGAGCAGTACTTC. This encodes CASSLGDRTYEQYF.

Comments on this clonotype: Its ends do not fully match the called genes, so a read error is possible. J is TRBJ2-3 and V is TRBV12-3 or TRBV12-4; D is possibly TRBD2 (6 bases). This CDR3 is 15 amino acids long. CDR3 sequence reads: CASSREVTSTNTQYF. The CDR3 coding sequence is TGTGCCAGCAGTAGGGAGGTAACTAGCACAAATACGCAGTATTTT.

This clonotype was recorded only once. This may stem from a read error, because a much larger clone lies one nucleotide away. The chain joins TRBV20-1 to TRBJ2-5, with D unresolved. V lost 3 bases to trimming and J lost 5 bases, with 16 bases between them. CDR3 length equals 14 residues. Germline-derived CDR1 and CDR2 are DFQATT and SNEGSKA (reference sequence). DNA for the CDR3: TGCAGTGCTAGGGTCTCAGACCAGTGGGAGACCCAGTACTTC. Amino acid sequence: CSARVSDQWETQYF.

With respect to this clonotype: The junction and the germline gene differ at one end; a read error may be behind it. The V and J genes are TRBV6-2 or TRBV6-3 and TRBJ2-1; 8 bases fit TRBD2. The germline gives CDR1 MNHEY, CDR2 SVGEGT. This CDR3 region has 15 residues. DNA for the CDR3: TGTACCAGCAGCCCCGGACTAGCAGGTGTAAATGAGGAGTTCTTC. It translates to CTSSPGLAGVNEEFF.